These T cell receptor beta chains were read from a single sample in a study of beta chain features in type 1 diabetes. Sequencing was performed with immunoSEQ multiplex PCR; in TCRdb, only in-frame clones are kept and a portion is missing. Of about 190,000 clones detected, approximately 7.9% appear once; the ten largest clones hold approximately 0.54%. The sample was central memory CD4+ T cells from blood. These receptors were collected from a man aged 18 to 29 with type 1 diabetes. Both conserved end residues are part of each CDR3.

TRBJ2-2,TRBV5-1,16,CASSLAATPGTGELFF
TRBJ2-7,TRBV5-1,13,CASSPRLSYEQYF
TRBJ1-2,TRBV5-1,15,CASSLSGPANYGYTF
TRBJ2-1,TRBV9,15,CASSVATLGLNEQFF
TRBJ2-5,TRBV7-2,12,CASSLNKETQYF
TRBJ2-2,TRBV9,14,CASSVVEGSGELFF
TRBJ1-2,TRBV18,13,CASSPEGNYGYTF
TRBJ2-2,TRBV11-2,14,CASSPTRGAGELFF
TRBJ2-4,TRBV28,15,CASSRGGANKNIQYF
TRBJ2-7,TRBV7-9,13,CASSLSLSYEQYF
TRBJ2-2,TRBV2,15,CASSPGQGFFGELFF
TRBJ2-7,TRBV5-1,13,CASSLTRGGEQYF
TRBJ2-7,TRBV2,15,CASSELEIGGGEQYF
TRBJ2-1,TRBV18,11,CASSVENEQFF